This TCR beta chain was recorded in a study of OX40 agonist ivuxolimab in advanced cancers. Study as a whole: Age averaged around 58 years (range roughly 23 to 79), and roughly 80% were male. It was permissible to have had prior anti-PD-1, anti-PD-L1 or anti-CTLA-4 therapy, and approximately 41% had some. Regarding the study as a whole: At 0.1-3.0 mg/kg, partial responders had clonal expansion among the lowest observed.

About this clone itself: Its target is unknown.

Excluded were patients having autoimmune disease history or systemic immunosuppression. Only in-frame clones appear in the TCRdb table, and some are missing; sequencing was by immunoSEQ multiplex PCR. The sample has about 81,000 clones, approximately 90% seen once. Material: CD4+ or CD8+ T cells sorted from blood, obtained in a trial of the OX40 agonist ivuxolimab. The sequence came from an adult with an advanced solid tumor such as melanoma, head and neck, liver or kidney cancer.

The CDR3 DNA is TGTGCCAGCAGCTCAACGGGGGGGAGGCCTAATGAAAAACTGTTTTTT. It specifies CASSSTGGRPNEKLFF. The rearrangement joins TRBV7-6 to TRBJ1-4; D is possibly TRBD1 (5 bases). The CDR3 sequence is 16 residues long. Germline V CDR1 and CDR2: SGHVS, FNYEAQ. Trimming pared 4 bases from V and 3 bases from J, leaving 15 bases between.